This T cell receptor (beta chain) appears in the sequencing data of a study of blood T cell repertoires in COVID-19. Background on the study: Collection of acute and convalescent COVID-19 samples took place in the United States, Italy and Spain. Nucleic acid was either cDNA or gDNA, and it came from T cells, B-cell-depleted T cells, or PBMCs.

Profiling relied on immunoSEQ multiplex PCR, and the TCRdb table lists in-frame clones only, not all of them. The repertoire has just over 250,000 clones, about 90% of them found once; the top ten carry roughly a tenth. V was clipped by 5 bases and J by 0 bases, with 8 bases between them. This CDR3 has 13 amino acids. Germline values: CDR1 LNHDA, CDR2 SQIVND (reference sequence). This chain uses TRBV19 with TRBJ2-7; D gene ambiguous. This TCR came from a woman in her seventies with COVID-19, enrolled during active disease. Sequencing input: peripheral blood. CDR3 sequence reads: CASSLGSSYEQYF. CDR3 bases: TGTGCCAGTAGTTTGGGCAGCTCCTACGAGCAGTACTTC.